A single sample is the source of the 17 T cell receptor beta chains below, sequenced in a study of CD8 T cells in ankylosing spondylitis. From the 5' RACE reads, TCRdb called clonotypes with MiXCR, one entry per CDR3 protein. Found here are about 42,000 distinct CDR3 sequences, under 4.5% of them singletons; the top ten hold approximately 4%. The sequenced material came from blood, either unsorted or a sorted T cell fraction (not recorded which). The receptors shown here come from a female donor with ankylosing spondylitis or in good health (not recorded which).

For the CDR3, the DNA is TGTGCCAGCAGCGAAACAGGGTACAGCACAGATACGCAGTATTTT. It specifies CASSETGYSTDTQYF. The J gene is TRBJ2-3, the V gene TRBV9, with D possibly being TRBD1 (6 bases). There are 15 residues in the CDR3. V was clipped by 3 bases and J by 0 bases, with 11 bases between them. The germline gives CDR1 SGDLS, CDR2 YYNGEE.

This clonotype was seen at least ten times. This chain uses TRBV9 with TRBJ2-1, with D uncertain. The germline V gene has CDR1 SGDLS and CDR2 YYNGEE. This CDR3 has 11 residues. The V end lost 3 bases, the J end lost 9 bases, and 7 bases lay between the germline ends. The CDR3 loop is CASSAISEQFF. CDR3 bases: TGTGCCAGCAGCGCCATTAGTGAGCAGTTCTTC. Filled out from reference TRBV9 and TRBJ2-1, the complete variable domain reads DSGVTQTPKHLITATGQRVTLRCSPRSGDLSVYWYQQSLDQGLQFLIQYYNGEERAKGNILERFSAQQFPDLHSELNLSSLELGDSALYFCASSAISEQFFGPGTRLTVL.

This clonotype was counted only a few times. The chain couples TRBV9 to TRBJ2-3; a possible D gene is TRBD2 (5 bases). Germline V gene sequence: CDR1 SGDLS, CDR2 YYNGEE. V was shortened by 2 bases and J by 1 base, with 8 bases between the two germline ends. CDR3 length: 14 amino acids. The CDR3 DNA follows: TGTGCCAGCAGCGTGAGCGGACGCACAGATACGCAGTATTTT. It yields the protein CASSVSGRTDTQYF.

The table lists this clonotype with many counts. V and J are TRBV9 and TRBJ1-1, with D perhaps matching TRBD1 (6 bases). The CDR3 contains 13 residues. Germline-derived CDR1 and CDR2 are SGDLS and YYNGEE. With 0 bases removed from V and 5 bases from J, the gap between germline ends came to 8 bases. CDR3 residues: CASSVEGVTEAFF. In DNA form, the CDR3 reads TGTGCCAGCAGCGTAGAGGGGGTAACTGAAGCTTTCTTT.

This clonotype was seen many times. This chain joins TRBV9 and TRBJ2-3, with D uncertain. Germline-derived CDR1 and CDR2 are SGDLS and YYNGEE. The CDR3 runs to 15 residues. V was shortened by 5 bases and J by 2 bases, with 15 bases between the two germline ends. Written as DNA, the CDR3 is TGTGCCAGCAGTGCTGGTGCAGTCTCCACAGATACGCAGTATTTT. Translated, it gives CASSAGAVSTDTQYF.

The chain joins TRBV9 to TRBJ1-2; D unclear. The CDR3 has 16 amino acids. CDR1 is SGDLS and CDR2 is YYNGEE in the germline V gene. V was cut by 0 bases and J by 4 bases, with 16 bases left in between. CDR3 DNA sequence: TGTGCCAGCAGCGTAGTGCCCCGTTCCGGGCTCTATGGCTACACCTTC. Its translation: CASSVVPRSGLYGYTF.

This clonotype was counted a few times. The chain has TRBV9 and TRBJ2-7; TRBD1 matches at 10 bases. The CDR3 sequence is 14 residues long. Germline trimming cut 3 bases from V and 5 bases from J; bases unmatched to any gene: 5. CDR1 is SGDLS and CDR2 is YYNGEE in the germline V gene. The CDR3 DNA sequence: TGTGCCAGCAGCGGGACAGGGGGAAGAAACGAGCAGTACTTC. Protein sequence: CASSGTGGRNEQYF.

This clonotype was counted at least ten times. The chain links TRBV9 to TRBJ2-7; D is possibly TRBD1 (5 bases). CDR3 length equals 12 residues. V gave up 4 bases and J gave up 4 bases, with 9 bases separating them. The germline V gene encodes CDR1 SGDLS and CDR2 YYNGEE. This chain's CDR3 is CASSQRQYEQYF. CDR3 in DNA: TGTGCCAGCAGCCAGCGACAGTACGAGCAGTACTTC.

This clonotype was found a few times. This sequence joins TRBV9 and TRBJ2-7; TRBD1 aligns across 9 bases. Germline CDR1 SGDLS, CDR2 YYNGEE. V lost 2 bases, J lost 6 bases, and 9 bases stayed unmatched. This CDR3 comprises 15 residues. CDR3 bases: TGTGCCAGCAGCGTGGTGGACAGGGGTTCTGGCGAGCAGTACTTC. Residues: CASSVVDRGSGEQYF.

This clonotype was recorded many times. The CDR3 nucleotides are TGTGCCAGCAGCGTAGCGACAGGGGGCCTTGGAGGCTACACCTTC. This translates into CASSVATGGLGGYTF. The genes are TRBV9 and TRBJ1-2; 10 positions agree with TRBD1. This CDR3 contains 15 residues. The germline CDR1 and CDR2 sequences are SGDLS and YYNGEE. V lost 0 bases, J lost 8 bases, and 7 bases stayed unmatched.

By share, this clonotype counts as medium-sized. The chain links TRBV9 to TRBJ2-7, with a weak D call TRBD2 (6 bases). CDR1 and CDR2 from the germline V gene are SGDLS and YYNGEE. The germline V and J ends were trimmed by 0 bases and 3 bases, with 10 bases remaining between them. The CDR3 spans 14 residues. The CDR3 nucleotides read TGTGCCAGCAGCGTAGAGGCCGGGGGCTACGAGCAGTACTTC. Translated, it gives CASSVEAGGYEQYF.

This clonotype was observed many times. V and J are TRBV9 and TRBJ2-7; 7 bases are a match to TRBD2. The germline CDR1 and CDR2 sequences are SGDLS and YYNGEE. V shed 2 bases and J 2 bases; nucleotides not matched to a gene: 4. The CDR3 runs to 14 residues. The CDR3 region has the DNA TGTGCCAGCAGCGTGGGGACTAACACCTACGAGCAGTACTTC. Its translation: CASSVGTNTYEQYF.

This clonotype has at least ten counts. The chain couples TRBV9 to TRBJ1-3, with unresolved D. The CDR3 consists of 15 residues. The V end was cut by 2 bases, the J end by 0 bases, with 9 bases between. The germline gives CDR1 SGDLS, CDR2 YYNGEE. CDR3 DNA sequence: TGTGCCAGCAGCGTCGACATTGGCTCTGGAAACACCATATATTTT. It specifies CASSVDIGSGNTIYF.

This clonotype was counted at least ten times. The DNA of the CDR3 is TGTGCCAGCAGCGTTTCTAGCGGGGTTCCAGATACGCAGTATTTT. Translating gives CASSVSSGVPDTQYF. The chain has TRBV9 and TRBJ2-3; TRBD2 aligns across 9 bases. The CDR3 consists of 15 residues. The J segment lost 4 bases and the V segment lost 2 bases, leaving 5 bases of the junction unmatched. Germline CDR1 reads SGDLS; CDR2 reads YYNGEE.

This clonotype was detected many times. The chain has TRBV9 and TRBJ1-1, with 9 bases fitting TRBD1. With V trimmed by 3 bases and J by 3 bases, 9 bases remained unmatched. The germline V gene encodes CDR1 SGDLS and CDR2 YYNGEE. The CDR3 covers 16 residues. The CDR3 spells CASSARRDRAHTEAFF. The CDR3 DNA reads as TGTGCCAGCAGCGCCCGACGGGACAGGGCCCACACTGAAGCTTTCTTT.

This clonotype qualifies as medium-sized. The CDR3: CASSVGVSHSSGNTIYF. CDR3 sequence (DNA): TGTGCCAGCAGCGTAGGGGTTAGTCACAGCTCTGGAAACACCATATATTTT. The rearrangement links TRBV9 to TRBJ1-3; the D is unclear. Germline V gene data show CDR1 as SGDLS and CDR2 as YYNGEE. The CDR3 is made up of 17 amino acids. The ends were cut back, 0 bases at V and 0 bases at J, with 13 bases in the middle.

This clonotype was detected many times. This rearrangement joins TRBV9 to TRBJ2-7; D unclear. The V gene lost 4 bases and the J gene lost 1 base, with 12 bases spanning the gap. The V gene's germline CDR1 is SGDLS and CDR2 YYNGEE. The CDR3 has 14 residues. As DNA, the CDR3 is TGTGCCAGCAGCAAGAACACCATTTCCTACGAGCAGTACTTC. This translates into CASSKNTISYEQYF. The whole variable domain, remainder taken from reference TRBV9 and TRBJ2-7, is DSGVTQTPKHLITATGQRVTLRCSPRSGDLSVYWYQQSLDQGLQFLIQYYNGEERAKGNILERFSAQQFPDLHSELNLSSLELGDSALYFCASSKNTISYEQYFGPGTRLTVT.